The 17 T cell receptor beta chains below were found in one sample sequenced in a study of blood T cell repertoires in COVID-19. Here immunoSEQ multiplex PCR was the method, and the copy in TCRdb shows in-frame clones only, minus some. The sample has 150,000 to 200,000 clones; around 86% are singletons. The sequenced sample consisted of peripheral blood. These receptor sequences come from a man in his 70s with acute or convalescent COVID-19.

The chain has TRBV5-1 and TRBJ2-3; 9 bases match TRBD2. V lost 3 bases and J lost 4; bases outside the gene matches: 9. CDR1 and CDR2 (germline): SGHRS, YFSETQ. The CDR3 is 16 residues long. CDR3 sequence reads: CASSSGSGGRADTQYF. The CDR3 region has the DNA TGCGCCAGCAGCTCGGGATCTGGCGGGAGGGCAGATACGCAGTATTTT.

This clone turned up a few times. The chain carries TRBV5-6 and TRBJ1-6, with 8 nucleotides matching TRBD1. Germline V gene sequence: CDR1 SGHDT, CDR2 YYEEEE. This CDR3 is built from 19 residues. V was pared by 4 bases and J by 7 bases, with 19 bases of the junction left unmatched. CDR3 region: CASSLRTGHLRVRNSPLHF. CDR3 DNA: TGTGCCAGCAGCCTGCGGACAGGGCACCTCAGGGTGAGGAATTCACCCCTCCACTTT.

This clone was found once. The V gene is TRBV5-1, the J gene TRBJ1-3, with D unresolved. CDR1 is SGHRS and CDR2 is YFSETQ in the germline V gene. V dropped 5 bases and J dropped 0 bases, with 6 bases sitting between them. This CDR3 is built from 13 residues. The CDR3 loop is CASRSVSGNTIYF. Written as DNA, the CDR3 is TGCGCCAGCAGGTCGGTCTCTGGAAACACCATATATTTT.

J is TRBJ2-5 and V is TRBV10-3; TRBD2 is a possible D gene (7 bases). The J call may be faulty, since TRBJ2-7 better matches the DNA end. Germline V CDR1 and CDR2: ENHRY, SYGVKD. The CDR3 totals 16 residues. DNA for the CDR3: TGTGCCATCAGTGAGTCGGCGGGGGCCCCCTCCTACGAGCAGTACTTC. Its protein product is CAISESAGAPSYEQYF.

This clone was picked up one time. The rearrangement uses TRBV2 and TRBJ2-5, with 9 bases fitting TRBD2. V gave up 3 bases and J gave up 4 bases; unmatched junction bases: 9. The CDR3 has 16 residues. CDR1 is SNHLY and CDR2 is FYNNEI in the germline V gene. In DNA, the CDR3 is TGTGCCAGCAGTGAGCTGGGCGGGAGGGCCACAGAGACCCAGTACTTC. This translates into CASSELGGRATETQYF.

This clone was observed a handful of times. The chain links TRBV7-2 to TRBJ1-2, with D unclear. Trimming stripped 1 base from V and 5 bases from J, with 11 bases between. The length of the CDR3 is 14 residues. Germline V gene lookup returns CDR1 SGHTA and CDR2 FQGNSA. Here the CDR3 DNA reads TGTGCCAGCAGCTTAGTGACACAGCTATATGGCTACACCTTC. Its protein product is CASSLVTQLYGYTF. The entire variable domain, with the rest obtained from reference TRBV7-2 and TRBJ1-2, is as follows: GAGVSQSPSNKVTEKGKDVELRCDPISGHTALYWYRQSLGQGLEFLIYFQGNSAPDKSGLPSDRFSAERTGGSVSTLTIQRTQQEDSAVYLCASSLVTQLYGYTFGSGTRLTVV.

The gene calls are TRBV7-2 and TRBJ2-1; the match to TRBD2 covers 8 bases. Germline assignment: CDR1 SGHTA and CDR2 FQGNSA. This CDR3 is 15 amino acids long. Trimming removed 1 base from V and 3 bases from J; junction bases left unmatched: 2. The CDR3 loop is CASSLGTSNYNEQFF. The CDR3 DNA reads as TGTGCCAGCAGCTTAGGGACTAGCAACTACAATGAGCAGTTCTTC.

This rearrangement joins TRBV28 to TRBJ1-1; D is undetermined. Germline CDR1 MDHEN, CDR2 SYDVKM. V lost 7 bases and J lost 4, with 19 bases in between. This CDR3 is built from 15 residues. CDR3 protein: CASTESGISGTEAFF. The CDR3 DNA sequence: TGTGCCAGCACCGAGTCGGGGATCTCGGGCACTGAAGCTTTCTTT.

The chain is built from TRBV2 and TRBJ2-7; 7 bases agree with TRBD1. Germline values: CDR1 SNHLY, CDR2 FYNNEI. Trimming removed 5 bases from V and 3 bases from J; junction bases left unmatched: 7. The CDR3 has 14 residues. The CDR3 spells CASSPGQLYYEQYF. CDR3 nucleotide sequence: TGTGCCAGCAGTCCGGGACAGCTCTACTACGAGCAGTACTTC.

As concerns this clone: Other DNA sequences in this sample translate to the same CDR3. The rearrangement links TRBV10-3 to TRBJ2-3; unclear D gene. The germline CDR1 and CDR2 sequences are ENHRY and SYGVKD. The CDR3 runs to 12 residues. With 3 bases removed from V and 2 bases from J, the gap between germline ends came to 3 bases. The CDR3 loop reads CAISEATDTQYF. As DNA, the CDR3 is TGTGCCATCAGTGAAGCCACAGATACGCAGTATTTT.

The V gene is TRBV28, the J gene TRBJ1-4; TRBD1 is a possible D gene (5 bases). V lost 2 bases, J lost 4 bases, and 8 bases lay in between. This CDR3 has 14 amino acids. Germline V CDR1 and CDR2: MDHEN, SYDVKM. Here the CDR3 DNA reads TGTGCCAGCAGTTTAATGACAGTTAATGAAAAACTGTTTTTT. It encodes CASSLMTVNEKLFF. Complete variable domain (other parts from reference TRBV28 and TRBJ1-4): DVKVTQSSRYLVKRTGEKVFLECVQDMDHENMFWYRQDPGLGLRLIYFSYDVKMKEKGDIPEGYSVSREKKERFSLILESASTNQTSMYLCASSLMTVNEKLFFGSGTQLSVL.

V is TRBV18 and J is TRBJ1-2; maybe TRBD1 (5 bases). CDR1 is KGHSH, CDR2 LQKENI, per germline. The CDR3 contains 14 residues. V was cut by 0 bases and J by 7 bases, with 12 bases left in between. Here the CDR3 reads CASSPPPGGPGYTF. The CDR3 DNA is TGTGCCAGCTCACCACCGCCGGGGGGACCTGGCTACACCTTC.

This chain joins TRBV7-8 and TRBJ2-3; TRBD2 matches 8 bases. V was clipped by 2 bases and J by 4 bases; unmatched bases: 14. Looked up from germline, CDR1 is SGHVS and CDR2 is FQNEAQ. There are 18 residues in the CDR3. The CDR3 DNA follows: TGTGCCAGCAGCTTAACAGCCCCCCTCCGGGGGGGAGCAGATACGCAGTATTTT. Translated: CASSLTAPLRGGADTQYF. The full variable domain, completed using reference TRBV7-8 and TRBJ2-3, is GAGVSQSPRYKVAKRGQDVALRCDPISGHVSLFWYQQALGQGPEFLTYFQNEAQLDKSGLPSDRFFAERPEGSVSTLKIQRTQQEDSAVYLCASSLTAPLRGGADTQYFGPGTRLTVL.

The V and J genes are TRBV6-2 or TRBV6-3 and TRBJ2-7; 8 bases align to TRBD2. The CDR3 runs 15 residues. Germline CDR1 is MNHEY and CDR2 is SVGEGT. Trimming removed 3 bases from V and 2 bases from J; junction bases left unmatched: 6. The CDR3 loop is CASSYSRGETYEQYF. CDR3 nucleotides: TGTGCCAGCAGTTATTCGCGGGGGGAAACCTACGAGCAGTACTTC.

The chain joins TRBV29-1 to TRBJ2-1, with 8 bases fitting TRBD1. This CDR3 has 12 amino acids. Germline V CDR1 and CDR2: SQVTM, ANQGSEA. V shed 8 bases and J 7 bases; nucleotides not matched to a gene: 7. For the CDR3, the DNA is TGCAGCCAACAGGGGGGAGGTAATGAGCAGTTCTTC. Protein product: CSQQGGGNEQFF.

J is TRBJ1-4 and V is TRBV5-8; the D is unclear. The germline CDR1 and CDR2 sequences are SGHTS and YDEGEE. Trimming took 3 bases from V and 8 from J, leaving 17 bases between them. The CDR3 covers 15 residues. This CDR3 is CASSSTGNFYEKLFF. CDR3 bases: TGTGCCAGCAGCTCCACCGGGAATTTTTACGAAAAACTGTTTTTT. Full variable domain (rest looked up from reference TRBV5-8 and TRBJ1-4): EAGVTQSPTHLIKTRGQQATLRCSPISGHTSVYWYQQALGLGLQFLLWYDEGEERNRGNFPPRFSGRQFPNYSSELNVNALELEDSALYLCASSSTGNFYEKLFFGSGTQLSVL.

The chain employs TRBV10-3 and TRBJ2-3; D is perhaps TRBD1 (6 bases). The V gene's germline CDR1 is ENHRY and CDR2 SYGVKD. V gave up 3 bases and J gave up 0 bases, with 13 bases separating them. The CDR3 is 16 amino acids. Written as DNA, the CDR3 is TGTGCCATCAGTGACCGAGGACAGATTAGCACAGATACGCAGTATTTT. Translated, it gives CAISDRGQISTDTQYF.